This entry is about one T cell receptor (beta chain). Its cognate antigen is unknown. Because it lacks the conserved phenylalanine or tryptophan at the end, this CDR3 is likely a read error. This sample's RNA came from whole unsorted tissue. Distant lung tissue was collected more than 3 cm away from the tumor edge. Between August and November 2014, newly diagnosed, chemotherapy-naive lung cancer patients underwent thoracic surgery in China. V was trimmed by 3 bases and J by 4 bases, leaving 17 bases between them. The CDR3 is 16 amino acids. The germline V gene has CDR1 SGHAT and CDR2 FQNNGV. This specimen belongs to a study of tumor and adjacent non-tumor tissue in lung cancer. The library came from three nested PCR rounds adapted from ARM-PCR protocols. Via MiXCR, TCRdb re-called the multiplex PCR reads, giving one row per CDR3 protein. The sample has approximately 100,000 distinct CDR3 sequences; 60% to 70% are singletons.

Overall study findings and caveats: Top 100 clones took a larger repertoire share in normal lung.

This sequence joins TRBV11-2 and TRBJ2-3, with D possibly being TRBD2 (7 bases). Sequenced: distant non-tumor lung tissue. This clonotype was obtained from a man in his 60s with non-small cell lung cancer. The CDR3 sequence is CASSFGGLALADTQYI. In DNA form, the CDR3 reads TGTGCCAGCAGCTTCGGGGGGCTAGCACTAGCAGATACGCAGTATATT.